A selection of T cell receptor beta chains follows, all from one sample in a study of post-analysis software for immune sequencing data. MiXCR, run by TCRdb on the PCR reads, gives a single entry per CDR3 protein. This table has about 400,000 distinct CDR3 sequences, roughly 36% appearing once. The material sequenced was blood. The receptors were gathered from a girl aged 10 to 17 with multiple sclerosis. CDR3s include the opening cysteine and the closing phenylalanine or tryptophan. A D gene is named only where the DNA matches it firmly. Clone size appears in some rows only: once, few, many, or a class for an expanded clone.

NA	NA	TRBJ2-5	15	TRBV12-3/TRBV12-4	TGTGCCAGCAATTTCCGGGACGGCCCGGGAGAGACCCAGTACTTC	CASNFRDGPGETQYF
NA	NA	TRBJ2-3	13	TRBV2	TGTGCCACCTACAGGGAATGGACAGATACGCAGTATTTT	CATYREWTDTQYF
NA	NA	TRBJ2-3	12	TRBV12-5	TGTGCTAGTGGTTCCTTATCAGATACGCAGTATTTT	CASGSLSDTQYF
NA	NA	TRBJ1-1	13	TRBV29-1	TGCAGCGTTTGGGGATCGGTGGACACTGAAGCTTTCTTT	CSVWGSVDTEAFF
NA	few	TRBJ2-4	13	TRBV29-1	TGCAGCGTTGAAGAGGACACGATAAACATTCAGTACTTC	CSVEEDTINIQYF
NA	few	TRBJ1-1	15	TRBV9	TGTGCCAGCTCGGCCACGGGTCTCAGCCACACTGAAGCTTTCTTT	CASSATGLSHTEAFF
NA	NA	TRBJ1-2	15	TRBV7-2	TGTGCCAGCAGCCCCGGCGGGACGGGAGGGTATGGCTACACCTTC	CASSPGGTGGYGYTF
NA	NA	TRBJ1-2	13	TRBV5-4	TGTGCCAGCAGTCCGGACGGTACCTATGGCTACACCTTC	CASSPDGTYGYTF
TRBD1	few	TRBJ1-2	13	TRBV20-1	TGCAGTGCTAGAGAGCAGGGGGCAACGGGCTACACCTTC	CSAREQGATGYTF
TRBD1	few	TRBJ2-1	17	TRBV4-3	TGCGCCAGCAGCCAAGACTCCGGGACAGGGGTGTACAATGAGCAGTTCTTC	CASSQDSGTGVYNEQFF
TRBD1	many	TRBJ1-2	14	TRBV27	TGTGCCAGCAAGGGACAGGCCATAGACTATGGCTACACCTTC	CASKGQAIDYGYTF
TRBD1	few	TRBJ1-1	14	TRBV5-1	TGCGCCAGCAGCTTGGGACAGGGGACCACTGAAGCTTTCTTT	CASSLGQGTTEAFF
TRBD1	NA	TRBJ2-5	15	TRBV10-2	TGCGCCAGCAGTGACCCGGGGGACAGGGAAAGGGGCCAGTACTTC	CASSDPGDRERGQYF
TRBD2	few	TRBJ2-5	16	TRBV7-9	TGTGCCAGCAGCTCGGGACTAGCGGGGATACAAGAGACCCAGTACTTC	CASSSGLAGIQETQYF
TRBD2	NA	TRBJ2-6	19	TRBV11-2	TGTGCCAGCAGAAAAGAACTAGCGGGGATATTAACTGGGGCCAACGTCCTGACTTTC	CASRKELAGILTGANVLTF
NA	NA	TRBJ2-5	14	TRBV20-1	TGCAGTGCTAGAGTCGGGGGAAGTGAAAAGACCCAGTACTTC	CSARVGGSEKTQYF
NA	NA	TRBJ2-1	19	TRBV4-1	TGCGCCAGCAGCCAAGATCCCGGGGGTCGGGACGGACCCTCTGATGGGCAGTTCTTC	CASSQDPGGRDGPSDGQFF
NA	few	TRBJ1-5	13	TRBV6-2/TRBV6-3	TGTGCCAGCATTGAGGGACCCAATCAGCCCCAGCATTTT	CASIEGPNQPQHF
NA	NA	TRBJ2-3	17	TRBV5-6	TGTGCCAGCAGCTTGGTAAGGGGACCTGATATGACAGATACGCAGTATTTT	CASSLVRGPDMTDTQYF
TRBD1	few	TRBJ2-6	21	TRBV4-1	TGCGCCAGCAGCCAAGAGGGGATTAACAGGGGATTTTTCTCTGGGGCCAACGTCCTGACTTTC	CASSQEGINRGFFSGANVLTF
NA	many	TRBJ2-1	14	TRBV5-1	TGCGCCAGCAGCAAAGGACAGTCCTACAATGAGCAGTTCTTC	CASSKGQSYNEQFF
NA	NA	TRBJ2-2	14	TRBV9	TGTGCCAGCAGCGGAGGGACGGGAACCGGGGAGCTGTTTTTT	CASSGGTGTGELFF
NA	NA	TRBJ2-7	13	TRBV5-1	TGTGCCAGCAGTATTCAAGGGGTCTACGAGCAGTACTTC	CASSIQGVYEQYF
NA	NA	TRBJ2-3	13	TRBV12-3/TRBV12-4	TGTGCCAGCGGTGGTGAGGGGGCAGATACGCAGTATTTT	CASGGEGADTQYF